This entry lists 23 T cell receptor beta chains sequenced from one sample in a study of T cells after posttransplantation cyclophosphamide. Cyclophosphamide on days +3 and +4 followed busulfan-fludarabine conditioning and a marrow graft. Using immunoSEQ multiplex PCR, the repertoire was profiled, and TCRdb retains in-frame clones only, with some absent. Recorded here are 3,000 to 3,500 clones, none singletons. The source was PBMCs, collected 84 days after allogeneic stem cell transplant with posttransplant cyclophosphamide. These TCRs come from a female patient aged 40-50 years who received an allogeneic stem cell transplant from a related donor, was CMV-positive, and had no GVHD. Some T cells may originate from the graft donor.

This clone showed up just a few times. The chain uses TRBV5-4 and TRBJ2-7, with 9 positions matching TRBD1. The junction had 8 bases not matched to a gene; V was cut back by 1 base and J by 6 bases. Looked up from germline, CDR1 is SGHNT and CDR2 is YYREEE (reference sequence). This CDR3 comprises 15 residues. CDR3 nucleotides: TGTGCCAGCAGCTTGTCGGACAGGGGATCCCGCGAGCAGTACTTC. This codes for CASSLSDRGSREQYF.

This clone was seen repeatedly, ten times or more. The chain has TRBV28 and TRBJ2-5; 8 nucleotides line up with TRBD1. V shed 5 bases and J 2 bases; nucleotides not matched to a gene: 1. The CDR3 consists of 13 residues. The germline V gene has CDR1 MDHEN and CDR2 SYDVKM. CDR3 region: CASSRTGQETQYF. The CDR3 bases are TGTGCCAGCAGTCGGACAGGGCAAGAGACCCAGTACTTC.

This rearrangement joins TRBV19 to TRBJ2-5; 7 positions match TRBD1. Germline trimming cut 0 bases from V and 4 bases from J; bases unmatched to any gene: 5. This CDR3 comprises 15 residues. Germline lookup yields CDR1 LNHDA and CDR2 SQIVND (reference sequence). The DNA for the CDR3 is TGTGCCAGTAGTATAGAGACAGGGTTCGGAGAGACCCAGTACTTC. Translation gives CASSIETGFGETQYF. Full variable domain (missing parts from reference TRBV19 and TRBJ2-5): DGGITQSPKYLFRKEGQNVTLSCEQNLNHDAMYWYRQDPGQGLRLIYYSQIVNDFQKGDIAEGYSVSREKKESFPLTVTSAQKNPTAFYLCASSIETGFGETQYFGPGTRLLVL.

By share, this clone ranks as medium-sized (0.01 to 0.1%). This chain joins TRBV7-2 and TRBJ2-7, with D perhaps matching TRBD1 (6 bases). Per germline, CDR1 SGHTA and CDR2 FQGNSA. The CDR3 runs 11 residues. CDR3 amino acids: CWRQVAYEQYF. For the CDR3, the DNA is TGTTGGCGACAGGTCGCCTACGAGCAGTACTTC.

This clone was recorded at least ten times. This sample includes further DNA sequences coding for the same CDR3. This chain joins TRBV9 and TRBJ2-7, with D possibly TRBD1 on 6 matching bases. Germline CDR1 is SGDLS and CDR2 is YYNGEE. V lost 5 bases to trimming and J lost 2 bases, with 17 bases between them. The CDR3 contains 15 residues. The CDR3 region has the DNA TGTGCCAGCAGTTTCGGGCAGGGGACGGCCTACGAGCAGTACTTC. Its protein product is CASSFGQGTAYEQYF.

Ten or more counts support this clone. The chain couples TRBV6-5 to TRBJ1-1; a possible D gene is TRBD1 (6 bases). Trimming took 4 bases from V and 5 from J, leaving 11 bases between them. The CDR3 totals 13 residues. CDR1 is MNHEY and CDR2 is SVGAGI in the germline V gene. The chain's CDR3 is CASSFQGKTEAFF. For the CDR3, the DNA is TGTGCCAGCAGTTTCCAGGGGAAAACTGAAGCTTTCTTT.

This clone came up many times. The chain is built from TRBV5-4 and TRBJ2-7, with 8 nucleotides matching TRBD2. Germline assignment: CDR1 SGHNT and CDR2 YYREEE (reference sequence). The CDR3 totals 12 residues. Unmatched junction bases numbered 3, after V lost 5 bases and J lost 5 bases. The CDR3 is CASRKTSDEQYF. Written as DNA, the CDR3 is TGTGCCAGCAGGAAGACTAGCGACGAGCAGTACTTC.

This clone has at least ten counts. The rearrangement joins TRBV7-2 to TRBJ2-4; TRBD2 aligns across 9 bases. CDR3 size: 14 residues. With 7 bases clipped from V and 0 bases from J, the junction kept 1 base outside the gene matches. Germline CDR1 reads SGHTA; CDR2 reads FQGNSA. This CDR3 is CASKRGVAKNIQYF. The CDR3 nucleotides read TGTGCCAGCAAGCGGGGGGTAGCCAAAAACATTCAGTACTTC.

This clone was observed at least ten times. The V and J genes are TRBV5-4 and TRBJ2-2, with D possibly TRBD2 on 7 matching bases. The V and J ends lost 0 bases and 0 bases respectively, with 12 bases between them. The CDR3 is 17 amino acids. From germline, CDR1 is SGHNT and CDR2 YYREEE (reference sequence). CDR3 sequence reads: CASSLGGGLTNTGELFF. The DNA for the CDR3 is TGTGCCAGCAGCTTGGGCGGGGGCCTCACGAACACCGGGGAGCTGTTTTTT.

This clone appeared many times. The chain has TRBV6-1 and TRBJ1-4, with TRBD1 identical over 10 bases. This CDR3 region has 16 residues. Germline V CDR1 and CDR2: MNHNS, SASEGT. After removal of 1 base from V and 8 bases from J, the junction contained 7 bases not matched to a gene. CDR3 residues: CASSEGPGQGWEKLFF. DNA for the CDR3: TGTGCCAGCAGTGAAGGCCCGGGACAGGGGTGGGAAAAACTGTTTTTT.

This clone occurred many times. The chain couples TRBV2 to TRBJ1-4; D may be TRBD1 (6 bases). CDR1 SNHLY and CDR2 FYNNEI come from the germline V gene. V shed 5 bases and J shed 7 bases, with 14 bases lying between them. The CDR3 covers 14 residues. DNA for the CDR3: TGTGCCAGCAGTACTAACAGGGATGGTGAAAAACTGTTTTTT. Protein sequence: CASSTNRDGEKLFF.

This clone has a count of ten or more. The chain combines TRBV19 with TRBJ1-6, with D hard to call. CDR1 and CDR2 from the germline V gene are LNHDA and SQIVND (reference sequence). CDR3 length equals 15 residues. V was trimmed by 5 bases and J by 8 bases, leaving 16 bases between them. The CDR3 is CASSPQILGHSPLHF. The CDR3 coding sequence is TGTGCCAGTAGTCCCCAAATTTTAGGGCATTCACCCCTCCACTTT. The whole variable domain, remainder taken from reference TRBV19 and TRBJ1-6, is DGGITQSPKYLFRKEGQNVTLSCEQNLNHDAMYWYRQDPGQGLRLIYYSQIVNDFQKGDIAEGYSVSREKKESFPLTVTSAQKNPTAFYLCASSPQILGHSPLHFGNGTRLTVT.

This clone was counted many times. The V gene is TRBV4-3, the J gene TRBJ2-2, with 11 bases identical to TRBD1. Per the germline V gene, CDR1 is LGHNA and CDR2 is YSLEER. The V and J ends lost 0 bases and 5 bases, in that order; junction bases with no gene match: 5. There are 17 residues in the CDR3. The CDR3 loop reads CASSQETGTGGTGELFF. Here the CDR3 DNA reads TGCGCCAGCAGCCAAGAAACCGGGACAGGGGGGACCGGGGAGCTGTTTTTT.

This clone is medium-sized (0.01 to 0.1%) in the sample. The rearrangement joins TRBV13 to TRBJ2-6; 8 bases agree with TRBD1. V trimming: 1 base; J trimming: 0 bases; junction bases outside the gene matches: 8. Germline V gene data show CDR1 as PRHDT and CDR2 as FYEKMQ (reference sequence). The CDR3 loop spans 19 amino acids. The CDR3 reads CASSLVVDRGGSGANVLTF. Here the CDR3 DNA reads TGTGCCAGCAGCTTAGTTGTTGACAGGGGAGGCTCTGGGGCCAACGTCCTGACTTTC.

This clone was recorded many times. In the same sample, other DNA sequences code for this CDR3. The chain is built from TRBV9 and TRBJ2-7, with D possibly being TRBD1 (5 bases). V lost 9 bases, J lost 4 bases, and 23 bases lay in between. The CDR3 sequence is 15 residues long. Germline V gives CDR1 SGDLS, CDR2 YYNGEE. CDR3 sequence (DNA): TGTGCCATTAGTTTCAAACAGGAGACGGCATACGAGCAGTACTTC. It is translated as CAISFKQETAYEQYF.

Many counts were recorded for this clone. At one of its ends the junction is not consistent with the germline gene, which may arise from a read error. The chain joins TRBV13 to TRBJ2-1; 7 bases are a match to TRBD1. CDR1 and CDR2 (germline): PRHDT, FYEKMQ (reference sequence). The CDR3 sequence is 17 residues long. The CDR3 DNA reads as TGTGCCAGCAGCGTAGGGCTAAGGGGACAGTCCTACAATGAGCAGTTCTTC. Protein sequence: CASSVGLRGQSYNEQFF.

This clone was counted many times. The chain is built from TRBV6-2 or TRBV6-3 and TRBJ2-7, with D uncertain. The CDR3 totals 14 residues. V was shortened by 10 bases and J by 0 bases, with 16 bases between the two germline ends. The V gene's germline CDR1 is MNHEY and CDR2 SVGEGT. CDR3 region: CATSWHKSSYEQYF. The CDR3 coding sequence is TGTGCCACCTCGTGGCACAAGAGCTCCTACGAGCAGTACTTC.

This clone was detected ten times or more. The V gene is TRBV7-9, the J gene TRBJ2-5; 12 bases match TRBD1. The V and J ends lost 4 bases and 5 bases, in that order; junction bases with no gene match: 8. The length of the CDR3 is 16 residues. Germline loops: CDR1 SEHNR, CDR2 FQNEAQ (reference sequence). The CDR3 is CASSSSGDRGPETQYF. Written as DNA, the CDR3 is TGTGCCAGCAGCTCCTCGGGGGACAGGGGGCCTGAGACCCAGTACTTC. Drawing the rest from reference TRBV7-9 and TRBJ2-5, the complete variable domain is DTGVSQNPRHKITKRGQNVTFRCDPISEHNRLYWYRQTLGQGPEFLTYFQNEAQLEKSRLLSDRFSAERPKGSFSTLEIQRTEQGDSAMYLCASSSSGDRGPETQYFGPGTRLLVL.

This clone was observed many times. The chain recombines TRBV5-1 with TRBJ2-5, with 8 nucleotides matching TRBD1. Germline CDR1 reads SGHRS; CDR2 reads YFSETQ. Losses at the gene ends were 3 bases for V and 4 bases for J; bases not matched to a gene: 5. The length of the CDR3 is 14 residues. The CDR3 protein is CASSSGQGGETQYF. The CDR3 region has the DNA TGCGCCAGCAGCTCCGGACAGGGAGGAGAGACCCAGTACTTC.

In this sample, this clone turned up a few times. Compared with germline, one end of the junction differs, possibly owing to a read error. The chain recombines TRBV11-2 with TRBJ2-5; 8 bases match TRBD2. The CDR3 is 14 amino acids. Germline CDR1 is SGHAT and CDR2 is FQNNGV. This CDR3 reads CASSLEVAGETQYF. As DNA, the CDR3 is TGTGCCAGCAGCCTAGAGGTAGCGGGGGAGACCCAGTACTTC.

This clone was recorded many times. The gene calls are TRBV28 and TRBJ1-2, with 8 bases lining up with TRBD1. The germline CDR1 and CDR2 sequences are MDHEN and SYDVKM. The CDR3 loop spans 14 amino acids. The junction had 10 bases not matched to a gene; V was cut back by 6 bases and J by 7 bases. The CDR3 protein is CASSRSDRGSGYTF. Written as DNA, the CDR3 is TGTGCCAGCAGCAGATCTGACAGGGGAAGTGGCTACACCTTC.

The CDR3 sequence is CASSPTGEPSGYGYTF. The DNA of the CDR3 is TGTGCCAGCAGTCCTACAGGGGAACCCTCTGGCTATGGCTACACCTTC. The V call is TRBV9, the J call TRBJ1-2; TRBD1 aligns across 7 bases. Germline V gene lookup returns CDR1 SGDLS and CDR2 YYNGEE. With 5 bases clipped from V and 4 bases from J, the junction kept 14 bases outside the gene matches. CDR3 size: 16 residues.

This clone was counted ten times or more. The rearrangement uses TRBV7-3 and TRBJ1-3, with D hard to call. Germline values: CDR1 SGHTA, CDR2 FQGTGA. The CDR3 consists of 12 residues. Trimming stripped 8 bases from V and 4 bases from J, with 9 bases between. The CDR3 bases are TGTGCCAGCGGCAACCCCGGAAACACCATATATTTT. Translation gives CASGNPGNTIYF.